Included here is one T cell receptor beta chain sequence, with context. Which antigen it targets is not known. Base qualities are not provided; no much larger clone lies one nucleotide away. This specimen comes from a study of CD8 T cells in Susac syndrome (dated by TCRdb to 2018 to 2020). Looking at the study overall: Among the Susac syndrome patients who were sequenced, clinically active disease was present in about six and clinical remission was observed in about eight. Susac syndrome patients were therapy-naive, on corticosteroids (some also receiving IVIg), or on IVIg alone at blood withdrawal. Whether CD8+ T cell activation and differentiation in Susac syndrome was antigen driven was tested using repertoire sequencing. The clonality of the CD8+ T cell repertoire was compared across about a dozen healthy donors, roughly 14 Susac syndrome patients and under 18 multiple sclerosis patients. Overall results and qualifications from the work: Looking at Susac-specific public clones, the researchers identified fewer than 20 in the total CD8+ repertoire and a few in the CD8+ TEMRA repertoire. Clonal expansion was observed in Susac syndrome CD8+ repertoires, with the highest expansion in CD8+ TEMRA cells and greater expansion in clinically active than in remitting patients. The number of individuals in the TCR sequencing and HLA analysis was acknowledged as relatively small.

High-throughput TCR beta sequencing profiled peripheral blood CD8+ and CD4+ T cells from healthy donors, Susac syndrome patients and multiple sclerosis patients. Susac syndrome patients met recently defined diagnostic criteria for definite or probable disease. CD8+ TEMRA cells were enriched by FACS, while bulk CD8+ and CD4+ T cells were purified by magnetic negative isolation. Blood was drawn into EDTA tubes, processed within 24 hours, and PBMCs were isolated by density gradient centrifugation. PBMCs destined for TCR sequencing were cryopreserved in liquid nitrogen and later thawed in a 37 °C water bath. Purity of sorted or isolated CD4+, CD8+ and CD8+ TEMRA cells was at least 90%. RNA was extracted with the RNeasy kit and about 0.45 to 1 ug was reverse transcribed using random hexamers. TCR beta CDR3 regions were amplified with the immunoSEQ multiplex PCR assay covering 54 Vbeta and 13 Jbeta segments. PCR amplification bias was corrected by using a synthetic template baseline for primer optimization and computational correction. From the authors' description of their analysis: Reads were annotated to V, D and J genes according to IMGT and were analyzed with immunoSEQ Analyzer, with only productive sequences retained. Clonality was computed as one minus Shannon entropy normalized by log2 of the number of productive unique sequences. For each patient and control, public and private clones were evaluated within the 100 most prevalent clones. Susac-specific clones were defined as absent from healthy and MS cohorts, about 1,100 published viral clones and other ImmuneACCESS disease sequences. The public reads were run again by TCRdb, first through fastp at Q25 and then through MiXCR, and only productive beta chains were kept. Rows merge per CDR3 protein into single entries with the most common DNA and genes. The V and J calls were determined by TCRdb, not by the authors. The sample table contains about 130,000 distinct CDR3 sequences; only one count was recorded for 95% of them. Of the sample, 0.15% to 0.2% falls within the top ten clones.

Inclusive of the bounding cysteine and phenylalanine, the CDR3 is 14 residues long. Only CDR3 DNA remains: 42 bases, in frame from the first base. V is clipped by 2 bases and J by 6 bases, and the sequence between their germline boundaries is 12 bases long. Reading the germline V gene (reference sequence) gives CDR1 SGHNT and CDR2 YYREEE. The specimen sequenced was CD8+ T cells from PBMCs. The TCR comes from a human donor with Susac syndrome. The rearrangement joined TRBV5-4 to TRBJ2-1, with a tentative D gene TRBD2 over 6 matching bases. The CDR3: CASSFEGLGNEQFF. The nucleotide sequence is given as TGTGCCAGCAGCTTTGAGGGACTGGGCAATGAGCAGTTCTTC.